A single sample is the source of the 21 T cell receptor beta chains below, sequenced in a study of T cell responses to AZD1222 COVID-19 vaccine. Sequencing used immunoSEQ multiplex PCR; TCRdb keeps in-frame clones, though not all of them. The sample comprises 90,000 to 120,000 clones, more than 75% of which are singletons, and less than 25% rests with the top ten. The sample in question was peripheral blood, obtained on day 0 of AZD1222 vaccination. These receptors all stem from an adult in good health.

The chain combines TRBV2 with TRBJ2-2; tentatively, D is TRBD1 (6 bases). Trimming cost V 5 bases and J 2 bases, with 9 bases left between them. The CDR3 has 14 amino acids. CDR1 is SNHLY, CDR2 FYNNEI, per germline. In DNA form, the CDR3 reads TGTGCCAGCAGTCTGGACAGCAACACCGGGGAGCTGTTTTTT. This gives the protein CASSLDSNTGELFF.

The chain joins TRBV5-4 to TRBJ2-7; D could derive from TRBD1 or TRBD2 (5 bases each). This CDR3 is 15 amino acids long. V lost 5 bases and J lost 7, with 22 bases in between. The germline gives CDR1 SGHNT, CDR2 YYREEE (reference sequence). The CDR3, as DNA: TGTGCCAGCAGTCTCCGGGACGACGGAGTAAAGGAGCAGTACTTC. Amino acid sequence: CASSLRDDGVKEQYF.

V and J are TRBV25-1 and TRBJ2-1; 10 bases line up with TRBD1. Germline assignment: CDR1 MGHDK and CDR2 SYGVNS. CDR3 length: 14 amino acids. The CDR3: CATKGQGPYNEQFF. As DNA, the CDR3 is TGTGCTACGAAGGGACAGGGGCCATACAATGAGCAGTTCTTC.

The CDR3 loop reads CAWTVGMGAGEQYF. The CDR3 bases are TGTGCCTGGACGGTGGGAATGGGAGCGGGCGAGCAGTACTTC. This chain uses TRBV30 with TRBJ2-7; a weak D match, TRBD2 (6 bases). Trimming stripped 4 bases from V and 6 bases from J, with 19 bases between. Germline V gene sequence: CDR1 GTSNPN, CDR2 SVGIG (reference sequence). The CDR3 totals 14 residues.

V and J are TRBV9 and TRBJ1-1, with D possibly TRBD1 on 5 matching bases. Germline V CDR1 and CDR2: SGDLS, YYNGEE. There are 17 residues in the CDR3. Trimming cost V 0 bases and J 0 bases, with 15 bases left between them. CDR3 DNA sequence: TGTGCCAGCAGCGTAGCCCCCCTCGGACAACTGAACACTGAAGCTTTCTTT. Its translation: CASSVAPLGQLNTEAFF. The full variable domain, its missing parts supplied by reference TRBV9 and TRBJ1-1, is DSGVTQTPKHLITATGQRVTLRCSPRSGDLSVYWYQQSLDQGLQFLIQYYNGEERAKGNILERFSAQQFPDLHSELNLSSLELGDSALYFCASSVAPLGQLNTEAFFGQGTRLTVV.

The V call is TRBV7-3, the J call TRBJ2-1; TRBD1 is a possible D gene (6 bases). This CDR3 comprises 15 residues. Per germline, CDR1 SGHTA and CDR2 FQGTGA. V shed 0 bases and J shed 9 bases, with 15 bases lying between them. The CDR3 DNA is TGTGCCAGCAGCTTAACCGGGACAAGTCGGACTGAGCAGTTCTTC. Amino acids: CASSLTGTSRTEQFF.

The chain is built from TRBV19 and TRBJ2-1; perhaps D is TRBD1 or TRBD2 (5 bases each). V was clipped by 3 bases and J by 8 bases, with 17 bases between them. Germline CDR1 and CDR2: LNHDA and SQIVND (reference sequence). CDR3 length equals 15 residues. The CDR3 region is CASSIGARQGDEQFF. CDR3 DNA sequence: TGTGCCAGTAGTATTGGGGCCCGGCAGGGAGATGAGCAGTTCTTC.

This clone was recorded a few times. This sample includes further DNA sequences coding for the same CDR3. This rearrangement joins TRBV18 to TRBJ2-7; no reliable D call. In germline, CDR1 is KGHSH, CDR2 LQKENI. The CDR3 has 13 amino acids. V gave up 2 bases and J gave up 3 bases, with 8 bases separating them. CDR3 region: CASSPEIDYEQYF. In nucleotides, the CDR3 is TGTGCCAGCTCACCAGAAATAGACTACGAGCAGTACTTC.

The chain couples TRBV19 to TRBJ2-2; 8 bases map to TRBD2. There are 15 residues in the CDR3. The V and J ends lost 10 bases and 3 bases, in that order; junction bases with no gene match: 10. Germline lookup yields CDR1 LNHDA and CDR2 SQIVND (reference sequence). The chain's CDR3 is CATTGGSRYTGELFF. In DNA, the CDR3 is TGTGCCACTACGGGGGGGTCTAGGTACACCGGGGAGCTGTTTTTT.

The chain combines TRBV18 with TRBJ2-5; TRBD1 or TRBD2 may be the D gene (6 bases each). Germline CDR1 reads KGHSH; CDR2 reads LQKENI. CDR3 length equals 17 residues. Trimming shortened V by 4 bases and J by 0 bases, and 18 bases separated the two germline ends. This CDR3 reads CASSLFPGGPNQETQYF. As DNA, the CDR3 is TGTGCCAGCTCACTATTTCCCGGGGGCCCCAACCAAGAGACCCAGTACTTC. The full variable domain, with the rest looked up from reference TRBV18 and TRBJ2-5, is NAGVMQNPRHLVRRRGQEARLRCSPMKGHSHVYWYRQLPEEGLKFMVYLQKENIIDESGMPKERFSAEFPKEGPSILRIQQVVRGDSAAYFCASSLFPGGPNQETQYFGPGTRLLVL.

The chain carries TRBV5-5 and TRBJ2-1; D possibly corresponds to TRBD2 (6 bases). The germline V and J ends were trimmed by 5 bases and 4 bases, with 19 bases remaining between them. The CDR3 is 16 amino acids. Germline assignment: CDR1 SGHKS and CDR2 YYEKEE (reference sequence). The CDR3 sequence is CASSTGGGGTYNEQFF. CDR3 DNA: TGTGCCAGCAGTACTGGAGGTGGGGGGACTTACAATGAGCAGTTCTTC.

The rearrangement joins TRBV5-4 to TRBJ2-1; no clear D gene. The CDR3 contains 13 residues. CDR1 and CDR2 (germline): SGHNT, YYREEE (reference sequence). The ends were cut back, 4 bases at V and 4 bases at J, with 9 bases in the middle. CDR3 DNA: TGTGCCAGCAGCCTTCGGGCTTACAATGAGCAGTTCTTC. Amino acids: CASSLRAYNEQFF.

This chain connects TRBV7-8 to TRBJ2-2; D perhaps matches TRBD2 (7 bases). The germline gives CDR1 SGHVS, CDR2 FQNEAQ. V lost 5 bases, J lost 2 bases, and 12 bases lay in between. The CDR3 extends over 15 amino acids. The CDR3 DNA reads TGTGCCAGCAGCCTCGGGGGGCCCAACACCGGGGAGCTGTTTTTT. It codes for CASSLGGPNTGELFF.

The chain carries TRBV18 and TRBJ2-2; D unresolved. This CDR3 has 15 residues. Trimming shortened V by 1 base and J by 3 bases, and 9 bases separated the two germline ends. Germline assignment: CDR1 KGHSH and CDR2 LQKENI. CDR3 DNA: TGTGCCAGCTCACCACGATCGACGGACACCGGGGAGCTGTTTTTT. Its translation: CASSPRSTDTGELFF. The full variable domain, its missing parts supplied by reference TRBV18 and TRBJ2-2, is NAGVMQNPRHLVRRRGQEARLRCSPMKGHSHVYWYRQLPEEGLKFMVYLQKENIIDESGMPKERFSAEFPKEGPSILRIQQVVRGDSAAYFCASSPRSTDTGELFFGEGSRLTVL.

The V gene is TRBV7-8, the J gene TRBJ2-7, with D possibly being TRBD1 (6 bases). The germline gives CDR1 SGHVS, CDR2 FQNEAQ. This CDR3 spans 14 amino acids. Trimming stripped 1 base from V and 2 bases from J, with 9 bases between. In DNA, the CDR3 is TGTGCCAGCAGCTTAGGGAGACAGGCCTACGAGCAGTACTTC. Protein product: CASSLGRQAYEQYF. Based on the CDR3 plus reference TRBV7-8 and TRBJ2-7, the full variable domain is GAGVSQSPRYKVAKRGQDVALRCDPISGHVSLFWYQQALGQGPEFLTYFQNEAQLDKSGLPSDRFFAERPEGSVSTLKIQRTQQEDSAVYLCASSLGRQAYEQYFGPGTRLTVT.

This clone occurred once. The chain combines TRBV5-4 with TRBJ2-5, with 10 positions matching TRBD2. The CDR3 has 15 amino acids. After removal of 4 bases from V and 2 bases from J, the junction contained 5 bases not matched to a gene. Germline V gives CDR1 SGHNT, CDR2 YYREEE (reference sequence). CDR3 DNA sequence: TGTGCCAGCAGCCAAGGACTAGCGGTACAAGAGACCCAGTACTTC. This translates into CASSQGLAVQETQYF.

V and J are TRBV3-1 (or the pseudogene TRBV3-2) and TRBJ1-5; perhaps TRBD1 as D (5 bases). Germline V gene lookup returns CDR1 LGHDT and CDR2 YNNKEL (reference sequence). The V end was cut by 2 bases, the J end by 4 bases, with 9 bases between. This CDR3 is built from 14 residues. The CDR3 is CASSQRQSNQPQHF. The CDR3 DNA sequence: TGTGCCAGCAGCCAAAGACAGTCTAATCAGCCCCAGCATTTT.

The chain employs TRBV7-9 and TRBJ1-2; D not resolved. This CDR3 has 14 residues. Germline CDR1 SEHNR, CDR2 FQNEAQ (reference sequence). Trimming pared 4 bases from V and 3 bases from J, leaving 12 bases between. CDR3 in amino acids: CASSSQEGYYGYTF. The CDR3 coding sequence is TGTGCCAGCAGCTCCCAGGAGGGTTACTATGGCTACACCTTC.

Only one count was recorded for this clone. As DNA, the CDR3 is TGTGCCAGCAGAAGAGCCAACAGGGGACAGGGCGATAATTCACCCCTCCACTTT. This gives the protein CASRRANRGQGDNSPLHF. The chain links TRBV6-4 to TRBJ1-6; 9 positions agree with TRBD1. Trimming cost V 6 bases and J 5 bases; bases outside gene matches: 14. CDR1 and CDR2 (germline): MRHNA, SNTAGT. The CDR3 covers 18 residues.

The V and J genes are TRBV19 and TRBJ1-2; D is perhaps TRBD1 (6 bases). Per germline, CDR1 LNHDA and CDR2 SQIVND (reference sequence). Trimming stripped 5 bases from V and 4 bases from J, with 14 bases between. The length of the CDR3 is 14 residues. The CDR3 DNA reads as TGTGCCAGTAGTTCTCTCGGACAGAGCTATGGCTACACCTTC. Encoded protein: CASSSLGQSYGYTF.

This clone appeared many times. This chain joins TRBV15 and TRBJ2-3; D remains ambiguous. The CDR3 consists of 16 residues. The V end was cut by 0 bases, the J end by 1 base, with 11 bases between. Germline-derived CDR1 and CDR2 are LNHNV and YYDKDF (reference sequence). Written as DNA, the CDR3 is TGTGCCACCAGCAGAGACCGAGGAAGCGGCACAGATACGCAGTATTTT. Its protein is CATSRDRGSGTDTQYF.